Presented here are 6 T cell receptor beta chains from one specimen sequenced in a study of cytomegalovirus exposure and HLA in healthy donors. Use of 60 Vbeta and 13 Jbeta primers characterized the PCR. The repertoire was sequenced with immunoSEQ multiplex PCR; TCRdb's copy has only in-frame clones and lacks some. Here the sample spans 90,000 to 140,000 clones, 9.5% to 15% being singletons. The source material was PBMCs. These receptors all stem from a man aged 40-49 years in good health and CMV-seropositive.

This clone was seen a few times. The chain links TRBV30 to TRBJ1-4; 7 positions agree with TRBD1. CDR1 and CDR2 from the germline V gene are GTSNPN and SVGIG (reference sequence). This CDR3 spans 12 amino acids. V gave up 7 bases and J gave up 12 bases; unmatched junction bases: 11. CDR3 DNA: TGTGCCTATGGGACAGACAGCAGCGAACTGTTTTTT. Translation gives CAYGTDSSELFF.

This clone was counted a few times. The junction and the germline gene differ at one end; a read error may be behind it. This chain connects TRBV2 to TRBJ1-4, with D maybe TRBD1 (6 bases). Germline V gene data show CDR1 as SNHLY and CDR2 as FYNNEI. There are 15 residues in the CDR3. CDR3 bases: TGTGCCAGCAGCGAAGCCAGGGGTCCTAATGAAAAACTGTTTTTT. Its protein is CASSEARGPNEKLFF.

The rearrangement uses TRBV6-6 and TRBJ2-7; a weak D match, TRBD1 (6 bases). The CDR3 runs 13 residues. The germline gives CDR1 MNHNY, CDR2 SVGAGI (reference sequence). V was pared by 8 bases and J by 1 base, with 12 bases between. The CDR3 loop is CASGMTGSYEQYF. As DNA, the CDR3 is TGTGCCAGCGGTATGACAGGTTCCTACGAGCAGTACTTC.

There are a few counts of this clone. This chain uses TRBV27 with TRBJ2-7, with D maybe TRBD1 (5 bases). This CDR3 is built from 14 residues. Germline CDR1 MNHEY, CDR2 SMNVEV (reference sequence). Trimming removed 6 bases at V and 4 bases at J, with 16 bases between. The chain's CDR3 is CASSPGRVRYEQYF. In DNA, the CDR3 is TGTGCCAGCAGCCCCGGCAGGGTGAGGTACGAGCAGTACTTC.

This clone was observed a few times. The chain combines TRBV2 with TRBJ2-2; D uncertain. Germline V lookup: CDR1 SNHLY, CDR2 FYNNEI. Trimming left V 4 bases short and J 7 bases short, with 4 bases between. This CDR3 spans 11 amino acids. CDR3 DNA sequence: TGTGCCAGCAGTGGGCACGGGGAGCTGTTTTTT. It yields the protein CASSGHGELFF. The variable domain in full, completed from reference TRBV2 and TRBJ2-2, reads EPEVTQTPSHQVTQMGQEVILRCVPISNHLYFYWYRQILGQKVEFLVSFYNNEISEKSEIFDDQFSVERPDGSNFTLKIRSTKLEDSAMYFCASSGHGELFFGEGSRLTVL.

The V and J genes are TRBV28 and TRBJ2-1; TRBD2 matches 9 bases. The germline V gene has CDR1 MDHEN and CDR2 SYDVKM. The CDR3 length is 13 residues. V lost 7 bases and J lost 5; bases outside the gene matches: 3. The DNA for the CDR3 is TGTGCCAGCACGGCTAGCGGGAACAATGAGCAGTTCTTC. Residues: CASTASGNNEQFF.